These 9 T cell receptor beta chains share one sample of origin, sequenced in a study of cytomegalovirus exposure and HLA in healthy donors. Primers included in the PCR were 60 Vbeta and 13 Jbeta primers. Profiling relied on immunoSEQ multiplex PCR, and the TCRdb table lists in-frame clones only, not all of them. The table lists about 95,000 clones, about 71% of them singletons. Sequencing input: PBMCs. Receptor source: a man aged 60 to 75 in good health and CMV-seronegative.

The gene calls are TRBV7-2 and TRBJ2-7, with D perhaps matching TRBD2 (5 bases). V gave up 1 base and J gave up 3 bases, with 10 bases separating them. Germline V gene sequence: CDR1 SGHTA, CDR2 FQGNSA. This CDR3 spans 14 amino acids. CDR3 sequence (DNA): TGTGCCAGCAGCTTAGGGACTGGTAACTACGAGCAGTACTTC. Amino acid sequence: CASSLGTGNYEQYF.

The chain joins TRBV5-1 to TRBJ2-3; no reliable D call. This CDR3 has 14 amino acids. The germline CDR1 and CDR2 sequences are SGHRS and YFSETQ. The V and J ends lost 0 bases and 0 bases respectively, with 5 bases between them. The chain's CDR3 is CASSLDPSTDTQYF. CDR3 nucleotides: TGCGCCAGCAGCTTGGATCCTAGCACAGATACGCAGTATTTT.

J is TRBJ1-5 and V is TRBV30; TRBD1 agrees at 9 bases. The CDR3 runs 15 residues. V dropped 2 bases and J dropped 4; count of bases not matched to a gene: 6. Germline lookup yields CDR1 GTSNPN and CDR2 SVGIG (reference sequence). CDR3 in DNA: TGTGCCTGGAGTCCGTGGACAGGGGCGAATCAGCCCCAGCATTTT. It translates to CAWSPWTGANQPQHF.

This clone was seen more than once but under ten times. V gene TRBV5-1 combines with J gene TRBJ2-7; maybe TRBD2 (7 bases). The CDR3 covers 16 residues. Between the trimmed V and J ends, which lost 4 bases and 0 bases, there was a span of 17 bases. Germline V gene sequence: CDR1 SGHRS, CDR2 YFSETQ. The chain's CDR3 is CASSPFVGGASYEQYF. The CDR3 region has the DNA TGCGCCAGCAGCCCCTTTGTGGGGGGGGCCTCCTACGAGCAGTACTTC.

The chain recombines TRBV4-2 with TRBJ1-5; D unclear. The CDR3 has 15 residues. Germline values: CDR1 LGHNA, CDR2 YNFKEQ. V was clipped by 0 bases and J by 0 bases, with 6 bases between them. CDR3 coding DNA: TGTGCCAGCAGCCAAGAACCCTATAGCAATCAGCCCCAGCATTTT. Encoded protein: CASSQEPYSNQPQHF.

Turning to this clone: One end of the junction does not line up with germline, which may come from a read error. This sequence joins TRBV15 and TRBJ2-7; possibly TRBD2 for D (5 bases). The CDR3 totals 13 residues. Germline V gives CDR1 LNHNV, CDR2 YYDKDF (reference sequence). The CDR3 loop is CATSRDPGEKRDF. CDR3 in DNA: TGTGCCACCAGCAGAGATCCTGGGGAGAAAAGGGACTTC. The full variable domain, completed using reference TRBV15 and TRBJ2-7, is DAMVIQNPRYQVTQFGKPVTLSCSQTLNHNVMYWYQQKSSQAPKLLFHYYDKDFNNEADTPDNFQSRRPNTSFCFLDIRSPGLGDTAMYLCATSRDPGEKRDFGPGTRLTVT.

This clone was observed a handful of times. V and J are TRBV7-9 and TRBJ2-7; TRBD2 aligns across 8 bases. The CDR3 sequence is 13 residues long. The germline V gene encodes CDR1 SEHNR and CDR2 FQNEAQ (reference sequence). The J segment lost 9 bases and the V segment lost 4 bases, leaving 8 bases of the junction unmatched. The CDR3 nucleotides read TGTGCCAGCAGCTCTGGACTAGCAGGAGCGCAGTACTTC. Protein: CASSSGLAGAQYF.

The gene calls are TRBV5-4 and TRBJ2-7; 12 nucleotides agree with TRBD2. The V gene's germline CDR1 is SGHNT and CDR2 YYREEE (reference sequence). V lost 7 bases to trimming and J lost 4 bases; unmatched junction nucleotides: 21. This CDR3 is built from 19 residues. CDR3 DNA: TGTGCCAGCGGGACCAGGACCAGACTAGCGGGGGTGGGGGGGTACGAGCAGTACTTC. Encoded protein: CASGTRTRLAGVGGYEQYF.

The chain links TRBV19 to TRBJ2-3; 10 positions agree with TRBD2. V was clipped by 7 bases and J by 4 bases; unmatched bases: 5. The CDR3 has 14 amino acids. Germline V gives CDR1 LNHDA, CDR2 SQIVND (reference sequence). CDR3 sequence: CASIPAGGADTQYF. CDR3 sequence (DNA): TGTGCCAGTATCCCAGCGGGAGGGGCAGATACGCAGTATTTT.